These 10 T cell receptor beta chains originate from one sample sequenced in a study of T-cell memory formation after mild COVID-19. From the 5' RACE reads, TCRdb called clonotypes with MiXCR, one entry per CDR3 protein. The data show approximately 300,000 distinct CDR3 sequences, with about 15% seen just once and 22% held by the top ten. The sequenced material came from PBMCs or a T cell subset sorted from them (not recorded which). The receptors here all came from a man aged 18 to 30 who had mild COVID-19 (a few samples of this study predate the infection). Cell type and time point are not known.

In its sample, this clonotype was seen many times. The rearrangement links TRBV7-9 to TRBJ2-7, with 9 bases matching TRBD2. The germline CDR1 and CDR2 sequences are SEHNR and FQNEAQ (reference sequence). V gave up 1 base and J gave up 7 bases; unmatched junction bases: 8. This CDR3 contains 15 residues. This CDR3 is CASSLGRLAGSEQYF. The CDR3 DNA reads TGTGCCAGCAGCTTAGGACGGCTAGCGGGGAGTGAGCAGTACTTC.

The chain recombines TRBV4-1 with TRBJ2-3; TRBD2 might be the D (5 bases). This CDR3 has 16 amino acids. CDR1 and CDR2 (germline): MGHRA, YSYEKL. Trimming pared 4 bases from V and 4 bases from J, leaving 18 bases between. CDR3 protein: CASSRPTGVAADTQYF. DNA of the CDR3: TGCGCCAGCAGCCGACCGACCGGGGTTGCTGCAGATACGCAGTATTTT.

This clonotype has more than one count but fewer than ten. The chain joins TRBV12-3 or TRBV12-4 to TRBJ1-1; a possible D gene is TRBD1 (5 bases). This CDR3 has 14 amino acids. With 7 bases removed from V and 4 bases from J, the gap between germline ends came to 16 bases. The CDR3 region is CASIWGVRRTEAFF. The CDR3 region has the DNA TGTGCCAGCATCTGGGGGGTCCGACGCACTGAAGCTTTCTTT.

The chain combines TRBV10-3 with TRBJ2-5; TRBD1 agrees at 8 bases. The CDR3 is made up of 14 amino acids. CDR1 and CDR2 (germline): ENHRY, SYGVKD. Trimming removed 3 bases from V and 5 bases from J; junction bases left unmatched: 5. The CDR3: CAISDPRGLETQYF. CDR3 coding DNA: TGTGCCATCAGTGACCCCAGGGGGCTGGAGACCCAGTACTTC.

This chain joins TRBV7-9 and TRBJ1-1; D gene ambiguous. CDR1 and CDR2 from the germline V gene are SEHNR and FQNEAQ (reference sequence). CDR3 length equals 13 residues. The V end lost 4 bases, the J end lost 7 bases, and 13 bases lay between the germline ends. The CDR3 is CASSSPLVFEAFF. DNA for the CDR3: TGTGCCAGCAGCTCCCCTTTGGTTTTTGAAGCTTTCTTT.

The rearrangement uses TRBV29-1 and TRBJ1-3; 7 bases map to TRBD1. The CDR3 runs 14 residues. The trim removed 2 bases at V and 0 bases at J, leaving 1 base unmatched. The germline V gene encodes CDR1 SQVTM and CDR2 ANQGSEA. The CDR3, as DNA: TGCAGCGTTGAAAGGACAGGCTCTGGAAACACCATATATTTT. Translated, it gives CSVERTGSGNTIYF.

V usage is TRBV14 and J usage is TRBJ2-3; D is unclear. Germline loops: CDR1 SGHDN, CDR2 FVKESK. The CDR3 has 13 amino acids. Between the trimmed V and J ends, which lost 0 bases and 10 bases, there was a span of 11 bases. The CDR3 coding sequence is TGTGCCAGCAGCCAAGATCAGGCTAACCCGCAGTATTTT. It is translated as CASSQDQANPQYF.

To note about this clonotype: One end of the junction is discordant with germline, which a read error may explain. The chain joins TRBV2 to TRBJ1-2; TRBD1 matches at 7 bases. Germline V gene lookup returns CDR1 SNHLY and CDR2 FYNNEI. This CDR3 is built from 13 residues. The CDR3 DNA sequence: TGTGCCAGCAGTGAAGAGGTCGAGAAACAGGGGATCTTC. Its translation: CASSEEVEKQGIF.

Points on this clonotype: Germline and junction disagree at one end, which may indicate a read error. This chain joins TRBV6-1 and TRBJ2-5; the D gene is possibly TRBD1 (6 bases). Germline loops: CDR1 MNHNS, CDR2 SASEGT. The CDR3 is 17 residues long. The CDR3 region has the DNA TGTGCCAGCAGTGAGAATTCGAAGGGGGTCTACCACGAGACCCAGTACTTC. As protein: CASSENSKGVYHETQYF.

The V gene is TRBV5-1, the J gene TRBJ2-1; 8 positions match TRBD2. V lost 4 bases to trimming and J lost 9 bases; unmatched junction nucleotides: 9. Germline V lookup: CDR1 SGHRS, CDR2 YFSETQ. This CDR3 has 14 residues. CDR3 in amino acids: CASSEGAGAVEQFF. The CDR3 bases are TGCGCCAGCAGCGAGGGAGCGGGGGCAGTTGAGCAGTTCTTC.